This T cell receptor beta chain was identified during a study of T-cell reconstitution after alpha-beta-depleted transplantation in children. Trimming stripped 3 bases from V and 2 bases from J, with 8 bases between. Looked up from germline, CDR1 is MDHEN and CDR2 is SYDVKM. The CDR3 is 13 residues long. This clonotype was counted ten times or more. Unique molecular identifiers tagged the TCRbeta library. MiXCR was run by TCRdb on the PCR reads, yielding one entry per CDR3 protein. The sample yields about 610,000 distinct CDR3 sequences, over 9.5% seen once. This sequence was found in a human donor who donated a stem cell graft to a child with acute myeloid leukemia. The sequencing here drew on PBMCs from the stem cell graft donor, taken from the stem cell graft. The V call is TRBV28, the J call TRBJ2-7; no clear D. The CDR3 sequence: CASSFYMTYEQYF. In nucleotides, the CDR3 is TGTGCCAGCAGTTTCTACATGACCTACGAGCAGTACTTC. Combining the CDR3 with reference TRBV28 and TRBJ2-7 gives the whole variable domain DVKVTQSSRYLVKRTGEKVFLECVQDMDHENMFWYRQDPGLGLRLIYFSYDVKMKEKGDIPEGYSVSREKKERFSLILESASTNQTSMYLCASSFYMTYEQYFGPGTRLTVT.